This entry features one T cell receptor (beta chain) sequence. Its matching antigen is unknown. The primer mix had 60 Vbeta and 13 Jbeta primers. Assay: immunoSEQ multiplex PCR; the TCRdb copy retains only in-frame clones and omits some. The sample lists 110,000 or so clones, 65% to 85% occurring once. These data originate in a study of cytomegalovirus exposure and HLA in healthy donors. The study, taken as a whole, reports: Some V segments, TRBV6-2 and TRBV6-3 among them, were indistinguishable and were therefore excluded.

V lost 1 base to trimming and J lost 2 bases; unmatched junction nucleotides: 8. CDR1 and CDR2 from the germline V gene are LGHNA and YNFKEQ. This CDR3 comprises 18 residues. This receptor was obtained from a woman aged 18-30 years in good health and CMV-seronegative. V is TRBV4-2 and J is TRBJ1-3; 10 bases align to TRBD1. Sequenced material: PBMCs. CDR3 in amino acids: CASSQGVTGGEAGNTIYF. CDR3 DNA sequence: TGTGCCAGCAGCCAAGGGGTGACAGGGGGCGAAGCTGGAAACACCATATATTTT.